The entry that follows covers one T cell receptor (beta chain) sequence. This clone's antigen is unknown. Per-base qualities were not stored, and no clone one base away is much larger. Each PCR received spiked-in synthetic TCR analog templates so that absolute template abundance could be estimated from read counts. The immunoSEQ assay used bias-controlled V and J gene primers to amplify TCRbeta CDR3 regions from genomic DNA. Rearranged TCRbeta segments were sequenced at approximately 20X coverage. In the source study's methods: Clustering was used to correct sequencing errors, and CDR3s were annotated against IMGT to assign V, D and J genes. Only productive TCRbeta rearrangements were used in downstream analyses, excluding out-of-frame or stop-codon sequences. To compute clonality, Shannon entropy was normalized by the log of the number of unique productive sequences and then subtracted from one. Clones differing between time points or between blood and tumor were identified by Fisher's exact test with Benjamini-Hochberg correction at adjusted p below 0.01. TCRdb took this table from immuneACCESS and kept in-frame rearrangements with V and J called. Such tables lack part of the clones; where checked against another copy, unresolved V genes explain under half of the gap, and the rest is unexplained. V, J and clone size are those of that table, while D and trimming were read from the DNA. This sample holds fewer than 50,000 clones; about 86% were observed only once. The leading ten clones occupy more than 3% of the sample.

Taken with the paper, the label for time point translates to: pretreatment peripheral blood. A cohort of around 28 patients with locally advanced or metastatic urothelial carcinoma, treated at Memorial Sloan Kettering on a trial protocol, was included. Peripheral blood mononuclear cells were collected pretreatment and during treatment, at between 1 and 8 total time points per patient. The Qiagen DNeasy Blood extraction kit was used to purify genomic DNA from total PBMCs and tumor samples. PBMCs were collected pretreatment and during treatment, and were isolated and stored as previously described. This specimen belongs to a study of PD-L1 blockade in urothelial cancer (TCRdb year 2017). Regarding the research as a whole: All patients started therapy in about 2014 and received atezolizumab 1,200 mg intravenously every 3 weeks. About 90% of the roughly 29 patients were identified as males with urothelial cancer of bladder origin, and a prior smoking history was reported by 18 of 29 patients. Patients had an ECOG performance status of 0 or 1 and had received between 0 and 3 prior chemotherapy regimens. Blood samples were analyzed at two time points: 3 weeks after treatment start (second dose) and 6 weeks after treatment start. Blood samples yielded a median of roughly 140,000 T cells and around 80,000 unique TCRs, with median clonality 0.080. An exploratory multi-omic analysis was conducted of the somatic, immune and clinical correlates of response to PD-L1 blockade with atezolizumab in urothelial cancer. TCR sequencing covered pretreatment tumor samples and matched, serially collected peripheral blood taken before and after atezolizumab treatment. Durable clinical benefit meant progression-free survival longer than 6 months, and TCR features were also tested against progression-free and overall survival. In the same patients, pretreatment tumors underwent whole exome sequencing and RNA sequencing in addition to TCR sequencing. Under 10 patients achieved durable clinical benefit and approximately 20 did not. Pretreatment blood TCR-seq was available for under 35 patients, at least one posttreatment blood collection was obtained for about 25 patients, and tumor TCR-seq was available for about 25 patients. On the study overall, not on this receptor specifically: Because the sample size was small (n of about 30) and many of the analyses were exploratory, the results are meant to be hypothesis-generating. Improved progression-free and overall survival was associated with having pretreatment peripheral blood TCR clonality below the median. Among patients with durable benefit, tumor-associated TCR clones showed greater expansion in peripheral blood 3 weeks after treatment started (n of about 21, p = 0.022).

V lost 4 bases and J lost 2 bases; the stretch between them is 10 bases long. Counted from cysteine to phenylalanine, this CDR3 has 14 amino acids. CDR3 DNA only is kept here, 42 bases in frame from base 1. CDR1 and CDR2 are read off the germline V gene as SGHDN and FVKESK. Recombination connected TRBV14 to TRBJ2-3, and perhaps TRBD2 as D gene, on 6 matching bases. This TCR was recovered from a man aged 65 to 85 with urothelial cancer. The source was PBMCs, collected around atezolizumab (anti-PD-L1) treatment. CDR3 protein: CASSRSGFTDTQYF. The DNA sequence follows: TGTGCCAGCAGCCGCAGCGGGTTCACAGATACGCAGTATTTT.